Following are 8 T cell receptor beta chains from one sample sequenced in a study of T cells in tuberculosis. Here immunoSEQ multiplex PCR was the method, and the copy in TCRdb shows in-frame clones only, minus some. Here the sample spans about 23,000 clones, approximately 97% being singletons. Sequences were obtained from PBMCs. Receptor source: a donor aged 10-29 years with latent tuberculosis or without tuberculosis infection.

This sequence joins TRBV5-6 and TRBJ2-7, with 7 bases that match TRBD1. The germline V gene encodes CDR1 SGHDT and CDR2 YYEEEE. V lost 4 bases, J lost 3 bases, and 4 bases stayed unmatched. CDR3 length: 13 residues. This CDR3 reads CASSLYRGYEQYF. The CDR3 DNA reads as TGTGCCAGCAGCCTTTACAGGGGCTACGAGCAGTACTTC.

V is TRBV15 and J is TRBJ2-3; 9 bases align to TRBD1. V shed 1 base and J 6 bases; nucleotides not matched to a gene: 8. CDR1 LNHNV and CDR2 YYDKDF come from the germline V gene (reference sequence). The CDR3 sequence is 16 residues long. The CDR3 bases are TGTGCCACCAGCAGAGTGGACAGGGGAGCTCTTGATACGCAGTATTTT. It yields the protein CATSRVDRGALDTQYF.

As regards this clone: The germline gene is not matched at one end of the junction; a read error may be the cause. V gene TRBV28 combines with J gene TRBJ2-7; 9 bases map to TRBD2. The CDR3 sequence is 14 residues long. Germline values: CDR1 MDHEN, CDR2 SYDVKM. The CDR3 region is CAGSGRISSYEQYF. The DNA for the CDR3 is TGTGCCGGCAGCGGGAGGATCAGCTCCTACGAGCAGTACTTC.

The V and J genes are TRBV7-2 and TRBJ2-7; D unclear. V shed 0 bases and J shed 3 bases, with 6 bases lying between them. CDR3 length equals 13 residues. Germline lookup yields CDR1 SGHTA and CDR2 FQGNSA. CDR3 in DNA: TGTGCCAGCAGCTTAGCCAGAATCTACGAGCAGTACTTC. This sequence encodes CASSLARIYEQYF.

The CDR3 nucleotides are TGTGCCAGCAGCTCGGACAGCTACAATCAGCCCCAGCATTTT. This encodes CASSSDSYNQPQHF. V is TRBV5-6 and J is TRBJ1-5; maybe TRBD1 (6 bases). The CDR3 spans 14 residues. The germline V gene encodes CDR1 SGHDT and CDR2 YYEEEE. Trimming left V 3 bases short and J 3 bases short, with 10 bases between.

The chain is built from TRBV7-9 and TRBJ2-2; TRBD1 agrees at 11 bases. V was clipped by 10 bases and J by 3 bases; unmatched bases: 1. Germline loops: CDR1 SEHNR, CDR2 FQNEAQ (reference sequence). The CDR3 is 13 amino acids. The DNA of the CDR3 is TGTGCCAAGGGACAGGGGGACACCGGGGAGCTGTTTTTT. It codes for CAKGQGDTGELFF.

The rearrangement uses TRBV6-5 and TRBJ1-2; D gene uncertain. Germline-derived CDR1 and CDR2 are MNHEY and SVGAGI. The CDR3 is made up of 15 amino acids. Deletions cut 6 bases from V and 7 bases from J, with 21 bases between. The CDR3 DNA sequence: TGTGCCAGCAGGCGGGAGACTCGGCCATATGCTGGCTACACCTTC. Its translation: CASRRETRPYAGYTF.

This sequence joins TRBV7-8 and TRBJ2-7, with a possible D match to TRBD1 (6 bases). Germline CDR1 is SGHVS and CDR2 is FQNEAQ. V was pared by 2 bases and J by 2 bases, with 16 bases between. This CDR3 is built from 16 residues. The CDR3 here is CASSLWAGVGPYEQYF. The CDR3 nucleotides are TGTGCCAGCAGCTTATGGGCAGGGGTCGGCCCCTACGAGCAGTACTTC.